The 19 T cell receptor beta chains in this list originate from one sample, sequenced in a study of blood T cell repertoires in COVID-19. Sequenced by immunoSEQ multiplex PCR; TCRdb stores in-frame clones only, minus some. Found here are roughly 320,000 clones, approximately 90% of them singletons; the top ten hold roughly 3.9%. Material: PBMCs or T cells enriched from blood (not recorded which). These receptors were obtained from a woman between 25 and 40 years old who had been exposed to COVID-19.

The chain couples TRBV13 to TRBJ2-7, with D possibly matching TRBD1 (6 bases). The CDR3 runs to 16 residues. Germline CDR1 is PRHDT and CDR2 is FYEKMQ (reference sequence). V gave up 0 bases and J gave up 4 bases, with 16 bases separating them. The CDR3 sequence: CASSLGYGQKSYEQYF. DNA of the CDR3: TGTGCCAGCAGCTTAGGTTATGGACAGAAAAGTTACGAGCAGTACTTC.

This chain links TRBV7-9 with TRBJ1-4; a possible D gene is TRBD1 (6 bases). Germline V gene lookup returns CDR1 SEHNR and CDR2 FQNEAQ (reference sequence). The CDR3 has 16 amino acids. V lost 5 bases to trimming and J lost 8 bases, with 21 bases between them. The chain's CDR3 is CASSPPLQGMREKLFF. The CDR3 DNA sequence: TGTGCCAGCAGCCCACCGTTACAGGGAATGAGGGAAAAACTGTTTTTT.

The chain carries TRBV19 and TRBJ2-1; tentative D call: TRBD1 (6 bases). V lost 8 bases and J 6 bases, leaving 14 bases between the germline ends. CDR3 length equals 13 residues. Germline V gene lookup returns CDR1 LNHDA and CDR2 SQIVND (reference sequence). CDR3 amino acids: CASLLQGTNEQFF. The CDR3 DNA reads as TGTGCCAGTCTCCTACAGGGTACCAATGAGCAGTTCTTC.

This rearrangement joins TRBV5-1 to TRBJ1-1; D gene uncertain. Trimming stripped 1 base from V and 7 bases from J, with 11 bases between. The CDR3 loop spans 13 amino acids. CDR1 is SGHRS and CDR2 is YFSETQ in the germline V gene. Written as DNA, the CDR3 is TGCGCCAGCAGCTTGCTGAGGAGCGATGAAGCTTTCTTT. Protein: CASSLLRSDEAFF.

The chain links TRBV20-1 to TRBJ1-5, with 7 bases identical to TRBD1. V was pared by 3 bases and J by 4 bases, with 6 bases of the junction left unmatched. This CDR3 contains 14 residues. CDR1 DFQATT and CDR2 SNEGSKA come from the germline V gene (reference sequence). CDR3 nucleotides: TGCAGTGCTAGTTGGGCAGGGGGAAATCAGCCCCAGCATTTT. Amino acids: CSASWAGGNQPQHF.

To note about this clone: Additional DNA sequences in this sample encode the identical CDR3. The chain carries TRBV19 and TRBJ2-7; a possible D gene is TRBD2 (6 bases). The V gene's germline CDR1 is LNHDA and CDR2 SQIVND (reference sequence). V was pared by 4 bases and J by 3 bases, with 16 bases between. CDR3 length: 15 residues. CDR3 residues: CASSSGSGGYYEQYF. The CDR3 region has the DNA TGTGCCAGTAGTAGTGGTAGCGGAGGATACTACGAGCAGTACTTC. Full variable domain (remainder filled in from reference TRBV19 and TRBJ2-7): DGGITQSPKYLFRKEGQNVTLSCEQNLNHDAMYWYRQDPGQGLRLIYYSQIVNDFQKGDIAEGYSVSREKKESFPLTVTSAQKNPTAFYLCASSSGSGGYYEQYFGPGTRLTVT.

CDR3 in amino acids: CASSSTGGQDRGNTIYF. The DNA of the CDR3 is TGCGCCAGCAGCTCCACGGGTGGACAGGACCGTGGAAACACCATATATTTT. The chain carries TRBV4-3 and TRBJ1-3; 7 nucleotides agree with TRBD1. The CDR3 consists of 17 residues. With 5 bases clipped from V and 3 bases from J, the junction kept 13 bases outside the gene matches. Looked up from germline, CDR1 is LGHNA and CDR2 is YSLEER.

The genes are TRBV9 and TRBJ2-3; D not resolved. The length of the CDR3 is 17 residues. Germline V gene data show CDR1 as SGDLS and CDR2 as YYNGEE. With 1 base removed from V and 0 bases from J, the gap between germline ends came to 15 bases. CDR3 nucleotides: TGTGCCAGCAGCGTATACTGGTTTCCCTCTAGCACAGATACGCAGTATTTT. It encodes CASSVYWFPSSTDTQYF.

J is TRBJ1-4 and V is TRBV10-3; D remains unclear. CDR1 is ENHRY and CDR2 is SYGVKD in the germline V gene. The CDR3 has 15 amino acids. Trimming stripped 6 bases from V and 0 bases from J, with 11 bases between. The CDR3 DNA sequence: TGTGCCATCAGCGCGGACGGGACAACTAATGAAAAACTGTTTTTT. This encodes CAISADGTTNEKLFF.

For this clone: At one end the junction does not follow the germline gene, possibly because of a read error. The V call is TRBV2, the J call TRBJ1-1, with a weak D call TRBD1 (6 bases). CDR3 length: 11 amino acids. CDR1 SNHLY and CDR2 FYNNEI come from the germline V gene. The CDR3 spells CASSDWQGRVF. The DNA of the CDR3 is TGTGCCAGCAGTGATTGGCAGGGGCGCGTCTTT.

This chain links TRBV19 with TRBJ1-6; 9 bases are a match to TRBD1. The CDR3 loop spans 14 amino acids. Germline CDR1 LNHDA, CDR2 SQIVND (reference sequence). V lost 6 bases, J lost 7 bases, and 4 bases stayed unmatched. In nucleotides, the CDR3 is TGTGCCAGTAGACAGGGGGCATGGAATTCACCCCTCCACTTT. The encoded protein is CASRQGAWNSPLHF.

The CDR3 loop is CASSVLGLAAGETQYF. DNA of the CDR3: TGTGCCAGCAGCGTATTGGGACTAGCGGCGGGAGAGACCCAGTACTTC. The gene calls are TRBV9 and TRBJ2-5, with 11 positions matching TRBD2. Per germline, CDR1 SGDLS and CDR2 YYNGEE. With 1 base clipped from V and 4 bases from J, the junction kept 6 bases outside the gene matches. CDR3 size: 16 residues.

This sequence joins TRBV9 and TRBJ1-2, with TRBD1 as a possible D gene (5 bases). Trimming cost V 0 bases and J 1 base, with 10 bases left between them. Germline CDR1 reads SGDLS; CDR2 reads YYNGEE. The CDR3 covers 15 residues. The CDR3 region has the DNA TGTGCCAGCAGCGTAGACCCAGGGATTAACTATGGCTACACCTTC. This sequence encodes CASSVDPGINYGYTF.

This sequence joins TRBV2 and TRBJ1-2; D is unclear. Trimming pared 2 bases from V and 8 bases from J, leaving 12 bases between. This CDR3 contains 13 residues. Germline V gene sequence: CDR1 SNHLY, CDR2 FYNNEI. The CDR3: CASSEYDLGGYTF. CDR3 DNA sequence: TGTGCCAGCAGTGAATACGACCTAGGCGGCTACACCTTC.

The CDR3 is CASSLVGQGYQPQHF. The DNA for the CDR3 is TGTGCCAGCAGCTTAGTGGGACAGGGTTACCAGCCCCAGCATTTT. The rearrangement joins TRBV7-2 to TRBJ1-5; 9 bases map to TRBD1. The trim removed 1 base at V and 7 bases at J, leaving 5 bases unmatched. Per the germline V gene, CDR1 is SGHTA and CDR2 is FQGNSA. The CDR3 is 15 amino acids.

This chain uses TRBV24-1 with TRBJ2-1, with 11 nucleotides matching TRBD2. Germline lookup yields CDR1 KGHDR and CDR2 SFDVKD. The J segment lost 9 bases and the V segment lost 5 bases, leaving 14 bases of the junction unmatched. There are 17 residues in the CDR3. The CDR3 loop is CATSGSRLAGPPGEQFF. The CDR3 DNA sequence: TGTGCCACCAGTGGTTCGCGACTAGCGGGGCCTCCGGGTGAGCAGTTCTTC.

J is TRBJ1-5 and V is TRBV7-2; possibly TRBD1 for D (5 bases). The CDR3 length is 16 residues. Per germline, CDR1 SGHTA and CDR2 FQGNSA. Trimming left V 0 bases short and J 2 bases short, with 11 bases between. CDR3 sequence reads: CASSLAGWGGNQPQHF. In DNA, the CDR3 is TGTGCCAGCAGCTTAGCGGGCTGGGGGGGCAATCAGCCCCAGCATTTT.

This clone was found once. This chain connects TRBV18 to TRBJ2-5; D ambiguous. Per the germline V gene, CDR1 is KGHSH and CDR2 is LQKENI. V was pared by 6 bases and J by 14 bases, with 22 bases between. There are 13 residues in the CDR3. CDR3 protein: CASSPTPFVRIYF. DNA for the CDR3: TGTGCCAGCTCGCCTACTCCGTTTGTTAGAATTTACTTC. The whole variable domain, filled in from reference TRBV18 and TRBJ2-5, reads NAGVMQNPRHLVRRRGQEARLRCSPMKGHSHVYWYRQLPEEGLKFMVYLQKENIIDESGMPKERFSAEFPKEGPSILRIQQVVRGDSAAYFCASSPTPFVRIYFGPGTRLLVL.

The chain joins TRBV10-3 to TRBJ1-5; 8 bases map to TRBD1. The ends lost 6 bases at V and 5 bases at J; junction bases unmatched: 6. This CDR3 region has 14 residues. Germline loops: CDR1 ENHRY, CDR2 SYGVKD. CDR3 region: CAISPQGAYQPQHF. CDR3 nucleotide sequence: TGTGCCATCAGCCCGCAGGGGGCGTATCAGCCCCAGCATTTT.